The table lists the clone carrying this T cell receptor (beta chain) with many counts. Antigen: not known. Trimming left V 0 bases short and J 1 base short, with 11 bases between. Germline CDR1 reads LNHDA; CDR2 reads SQIVND (reference sequence). This CDR3 is built from 16 residues. This specimen belongs to a study of prognosis after radiotherapy for stage I lung cancer. Study overall: SBRT spanned 3 to 5 fractions, reaching a biologically effective dose of at least 100 Gy.

It was by two-round multiplex PCR that TCR beta CDR3 was amplified from genomic DNA. Primers specific to each TRBV and TRBJ gene were used in first-round PCR. Universal primers drove the second round of PCR amplification. TCRdb re-analysed the multiplex PCR reads in MiXCR, keeping a single row per CDR3 protein. The sample has about 15,000 distinct CDR3 sequences; 30% to 40% are singletons. Points from the study as a whole: Reportedly, patients with and without metastases differed in TRBV and TRBJ gene usage.

Specimen: PBMCs, collected before or after stereotactic body radiation therapy (not recorded which). This chain joins TRBV19 and TRBJ2-3, with D possibly being TRBD2 (6 bases). The clonotype originates from a donor over 45 with non-small cell lung cancer. The CDR3, as DNA: TGTGCCAGTAGTATAGATGGGGGGATCGGCACAGATACGCAGTATTTT. Its protein is CASSIDGGIGTDTQYF.